One sample yielded the 29 T cell receptor beta chains listed below, sequenced in a study of blood T cell repertoires in COVID-19. Some clones are missing from TCRdb's copy, which holds only in-frame ones; the method was immunoSEQ multiplex PCR. The sample shows tens of thousands of clones, 82% of them seen only once. Source material: peripheral blood. The receptors here all came from a human donor in a cohort sampled during active COVID-19.

This clone counts as medium-sized. The chain couples TRBV5-1 to TRBJ1-6; D gene uncertain. CDR3 length: 17 amino acids. Germline V CDR1 and CDR2: SGHRS, YFSETQ. V lost 4 bases and J 0 bases, leaving 14 bases between the germline ends. CDR3 in amino acids: CASSPSPGDSYNSPLHF. The CDR3 bases are TGCGCCAGCAGCCCCTCGCCGGGAGACTCCTATAATTCACCCCTCCACTTT.

The table lists this clone with a count of one. This chain links TRBV6-5 with TRBJ1-1, with D possibly matching TRBD1 (5 bases). Germline CDR1 MNHEY, CDR2 SVGAGI. CDR3 length: 15 residues. With 6 bases removed from V and 2 bases from J, the gap between germline ends came to 16 bases. The DNA for the CDR3 is TGTGCCAGCAGCCGAAGGTGGGGCCCTAACACTGAAGCTTTCTTT. This gives the protein CASSRRWGPNTEAFF.

V is TRBV24-1 and J is TRBJ2-1, with 7 bases fitting TRBD1. The CDR3 is 17 amino acids. V lost 3 bases to trimming and J lost 7 bases; unmatched junction nucleotides: 14. Germline CDR1 and CDR2: KGHDR and SFDVKD. The CDR3 reads CATSDTNRGRGLNEQFF. The CDR3 DNA follows: TGTGCCACCAGTGATACCAACAGGGGTCGGGGCCTGAATGAGCAGTTCTTC.

The rearrangement joins TRBV10-3 to TRBJ2-7; 8 nucleotides line up with TRBD1. Germline CDR1 reads ENHRY; CDR2 reads SYGVKD. V was pared by 2 bases and J by 1 base, with 10 bases of the junction left unmatched. The CDR3 consists of 17 residues. In DNA form, the CDR3 reads TGTGCCATCAGTGAGGGGTCAAGGGGACAGGTTTCCTACGAGCAGTACTTC. The encoded protein is CAISEGSRGQVSYEQYF.

The CDR3 coding sequence is TGCGCCAGCAGCTTAACAGGACAGGGGGCTGGAAACACCATATATTTT. The encoded protein is CASSLTGQGAGNTIYF. V usage is TRBV5-1 and J usage is TRBJ1-3; 10 bases agree with TRBD1. CDR3 size: 16 residues. From germline, CDR1 is SGHRS and CDR2 YFSETQ. The junction had 4 bases not matched to a gene; V was cut back by 2 bases and J by 2 bases.

This chain uses TRBV11-2 with TRBJ2-7; 10 nucleotides align to TRBD1. Unmatched junction bases numbered 5, after V lost 5 bases and J lost 1 base. The V gene's germline CDR1 is SGHAT and CDR2 FQNNGV. CDR3 length equals 15 residues. CDR3 coding DNA: TGTGCCAGCAGCCCCGTGGGACAGGGGTCCTACGAGCAGTACTTC. Its translation: CASSPVGQGSYEQYF. The whole variable domain, filled in from reference TRBV11-2 and TRBJ2-7, reads EAGVAQSPRYKIIEKRQSVAFWCNPISGHATLYWYQQILGQGPKLLIQFQNNGVVDDSQLPKDRFSAERLKGVDSTLKIQPAKLEDSAVYLCASSPVGQGSYEQYFGPGTRLTVT.

This clone was recorded a few times. V is TRBV11-2 and J is TRBJ2-1; the match to TRBD1 covers 9 bases. Germline values: CDR1 SGHAT, CDR2 FQNNGV. V was clipped by 8 bases and J by 8 bases; unmatched bases: 10. The CDR3 length is 14 residues. The CDR3 DNA is TGTGCCAGCGCCGAAGGGACAGGGAAGCATGAGCAGTTCTTC. It yields the protein CASAEGTGKHEQFF.

This chain joins TRBV13 and TRBJ1-4; 7 bases match TRBD1. Germline V gives CDR1 PRHDT, CDR2 FYEKMQ (reference sequence). CDR3 length equals 15 residues. V shed 0 bases and J 10 bases; nucleotides not matched to a gene: 8. This CDR3 reads CASSLGETGRGKLFF. CDR3 coding DNA: TGTGCCAGCAGCTTAGGGGAGACAGGGCGAGGAAAACTGTTTTTT.

The CDR3 region has the DNA TGTGCCAGCTCGTCCGACAGGGGGGGATACAATGAGCAGTTCTTC. Encoded protein: CASSSDRGGYNEQFF. The rearrangement links TRBV18 to TRBJ2-1, with 9 bases that match TRBD1. The length of the CDR3 is 15 residues. Germline V lookup: CDR1 KGHSH, CDR2 LQKENI. V trimming: 6 bases; J trimming: 4 bases; junction bases outside the gene matches: 7.

The chain is built from TRBV12-3 or TRBV12-4 and TRBJ2-7, with a weak D call TRBD1 (6 bases). V was shortened by 4 bases and J by 3 bases, with 10 bases between the two germline ends. The CDR3 is made up of 13 amino acids. CDR3 DNA: TGTGCCAGCAGTTGGTCCAGGGGCTACGAGCAGTACTTC. Its protein is CASSWSRGYEQYF.

V usage is TRBV18 and J usage is TRBJ1-1; TRBD1 might be the D (5 bases). The CDR3 extends over 15 amino acids. V lost 2 bases and J lost 1, with 11 bases in between. Germline CDR1 and CDR2: KGHSH and LQKENI. The CDR3 DNA reads as TGTGCCAGCTCACCAGCGACAGCAGAGAACACTGAAGCTTTCTTT. Residues: CASSPATAENTEAFF.

This clone was picked up one time. The J gene is TRBJ2-5, the V gene TRBV9; D not resolved. The V end was cut by 0 bases, the J end by 5 bases, with 2 bases between. The CDR3 runs to 11 residues. Germline-derived CDR1 and CDR2 are SGDLS and YYNGEE. The CDR3 region is CASSVAETQYF. The CDR3 nucleotides are TGTGCCAGCAGCGTAGCGGAGACCCAGTACTTC.

This clone showed up just a few times. This rearrangement joins TRBV7-9 to TRBJ2-2; a possible D gene is TRBD1 (5 bases). CDR3 size: 16 residues. V lost 1 base, J lost 6 bases, and 15 bases lay in between. Per the germline V gene, CDR1 is SEHNR and CDR2 is FQNEAQ (reference sequence). The CDR3 loop reads CASSLGLTVEPGELFF. The CDR3 DNA follows: TGTGCCAGCAGCTTAGGCTTGACAGTGGAACCCGGGGAGCTGTTTTTT.

The rearrangement uses TRBV19 and TRBJ1-5, with D perhaps TRBD1 (5 bases). Trimming left V 5 bases short and J 15 bases short, with 14 bases between. This CDR3 has 11 residues. Germline CDR1 LNHDA, CDR2 SQIVND (reference sequence). The CDR3 here is CASSLGGRSHF. In DNA form, the CDR3 reads TGTGCCAGTAGTCTGGGGGGACGGTCGCATTTT.

This sequence joins TRBV27 and TRBJ1-2, with a possible D match to TRBD1 (5 bases). Germline assignment: CDR1 MNHEY and CDR2 SMNVEV (reference sequence). There are 13 residues in the CDR3. The germline V and J ends were trimmed by 7 bases and 6 bases, with 15 bases remaining between them. CDR3 nucleotides: TGTGCCAGCACCACGGGGGGTCGGAATGGCTACACCTTC. Amino acids: CASTTGGRNGYTF.

Turning to this clone: At the DNA level, this CDR3 is encoded by other sequences in the same sample as well. The chain joins TRBV24-1 to TRBJ1-2; D is unresolved. Germline-derived CDR1 and CDR2 are KGHDR and SFDVKD. V lost 6 bases and J 4 bases, leaving 5 bases between the germline ends. The CDR3 is made up of 11 amino acids. The CDR3 loop is CATSSGYGYTF. In nucleotides, the CDR3 is TGTGCCACCAGTTCCGGCTATGGCTACACCTTC.

The chain joins TRBV11-2 to TRBJ1-2; D remains ambiguous. This CDR3 spans 12 amino acids. Germline-derived CDR1 and CDR2 are SGHAT and FQNNGV. V was shortened by 5 bases and J by 14 bases, with 18 bases between the two germline ends. CDR3 DNA: TGTGCCAGCAGCCCGACTCCGGGAGGAGGAACCTTC. It specifies CASSPTPGGGTF.

The chain is built from TRBV4-3 and TRBJ2-7; 11 positions agree with TRBD1. J gave up 4 bases and V 4 bases, and 0 bases lay outside the gene matches. The CDR3 has 13 amino acids. Germline V gene data show CDR1 as LGHNA and CDR2 as YSLEER. CDR3 sequence: CASSRDRGYEQYF. CDR3 DNA sequence: TGCGCCAGCAGCCGGGACAGGGGGTACGAGCAGTACTTC.

The rearrangement uses TRBV11-2 and TRBJ1-4, with TRBD1 identical over 10 bases. V was pared by 5 bases and J by 8 bases, with 8 bases of the junction left unmatched. CDR3 length equals 15 residues. Per the germline V gene, CDR1 is SGHAT and CDR2 is FQNNGV. CDR3 sequence reads: CASSDPGTGVEKLFF. The CDR3 DNA reads TGTGCCAGCAGCGATCCGGGGACAGGGGTAGAAAAACTGTTTTTT.

V gene TRBV19 combines with J gene TRBJ2-2, with TRBD1 matching 7 bases. CDR1 LNHDA and CDR2 SQIVND come from the germline V gene (reference sequence). The length of the CDR3 is 14 residues. V lost 4 bases, J lost 4 bases, and 3 bases stayed unmatched. The CDR3 loop is CASSTGQSTGELFF. CDR3 bases: TGTGCCAGTAGTACGGGACAGAGCACCGGGGAGCTGTTTTTT.

The chain uses TRBV19 and TRBJ1-2, with 9 positions matching TRBD1. V dropped 9 bases and J dropped 8; count of bases not matched to a gene: 7. Germline CDR1 LNHDA, CDR2 SQIVND (reference sequence). The CDR3 loop spans 12 amino acids. The CDR3 is CASWDRVDGYTF. The CDR3 DNA sequence: TGTGCCAGCTGGGACAGGGTGGACGGCTACACCTTC.

J is TRBJ2-3 and V is TRBV18; possibly TRBD2 for D (6 bases). The germline V gene encodes CDR1 KGHSH and CDR2 LQKENI. This CDR3 has 16 amino acids. Trimming removed 1 base at V and 1 base at J, with 12 bases between. CDR3 nucleotide sequence: TGTGCCAGCTCACCACTGGTCAGACTAGGCACAGATACGCAGTATTTT. Its translation is CASSPLVRLGTDTQYF. Drawing the rest from reference TRBV18 and TRBJ2-3, the complete variable domain is NAGVMQNPRHLVRRRGQEARLRCSPMKGHSHVYWYRQLPEEGLKFMVYLQKENIIDESGMPKERFSAEFPKEGPSILRIQQVVRGDSAAYFCASSPLVRLGTDTQYFGPGTRLTVL.

The V call is TRBV11-2, the J call TRBJ2-5; unclear D gene. The V and J ends lost 5 bases and 5 bases respectively, with 21 bases between them. Germline values: CDR1 SGHAT, CDR2 FQNNGV. The CDR3 length is 16 residues. The CDR3 sequence is CASSQKWSTRSETQYF. The CDR3 DNA reads TGTGCCAGCAGCCAGAAATGGAGTACCCGCAGTGAGACCCAGTACTTC.

The J gene is TRBJ2-5, the V gene TRBV5-1, with a tentative D call TRBD2 (5 bases). CDR3 length equals 15 residues. With 0 bases removed from V and 4 bases from J, the gap between germline ends came to 13 bases. Germline V lookup: CDR1 SGHRS, CDR2 YFSETQ. CDR3 in DNA: TGCGCCAGCAGCTTGGGGCCTAGCATGGGAGAGACCCAGTACTTC. It encodes CASSLGPSMGETQYF.

The chain carries TRBV7-2 and TRBJ1-2, with TRBD1 identical over 9 bases. Germline CDR1 SGHTA, CDR2 FQGNSA. With V trimmed by 5 bases and J by 6 bases, 7 bases remained unmatched. The CDR3 totals 14 residues. CDR3: CASSPGTGSHGYTF. In DNA, the CDR3 is TGTGCCAGCAGCCCCGGGACAGGGTCCCATGGCTACACCTTC.

The V gene is TRBV7-9, the J gene TRBJ2-1; maybe TRBD1 (5 bases). The V end lost 1 base, the J end lost 6 bases, and 10 bases lay between the germline ends. This CDR3 region has 14 residues. Germline assignment: CDR1 SEHNR and CDR2 FQNEAQ (reference sequence). The CDR3 DNA is TGTGCCAGCAGCTTAGTAACAGGTATCAATGAGCAGTTCTTC. Residues: CASSLVTGINEQFF.

The chain links TRBV19 to TRBJ2-7; possible D gene TRBD2, 5 bases. The germline V gene has CDR1 LNHDA and CDR2 SQIVND (reference sequence). CDR3 length equals 13 residues. CDR3 region: CAWVYGGPYEQYF. CDR3 DNA sequence: TGTGCTTGGGTTTACGGCGGGCCCTACGAGCAGTACTTC. The variable domain in full, with the rest retrieved from reference TRBV19 and TRBJ2-7, is DGGITQSPKYLFRKEGQNVTLSCEQNLNHDAMYWYRQDPGQGLRLIYYSQIVNDFQKGDIAEGYSVSREKKESFPLTVTSAQKNPTAFYLCAWVYGGPYEQYFGPGTRLTVT.

J is TRBJ1-2 and V is TRBV24-1; 8 nucleotides match TRBD1. The CDR3 is made up of 14 amino acids. V lost 3 bases to trimming and J lost 3 bases; unmatched junction nucleotides: 2. The germline gives CDR1 KGHDR, CDR2 SFDVKD. CDR3 in DNA: TGTGCCACCAGTGATCCGGGACAGGACTATGGCTACACCTTC. Protein sequence: CATSDPGQDYGYTF.

The chain recombines TRBV13 with TRBJ2-7; D remains ambiguous. The CDR3 loop spans 14 amino acids. V gave up 6 bases and J gave up 3 bases, with 15 bases separating them. Germline CDR1 is PRHDT and CDR2 is FYEKMQ (reference sequence). The CDR3 is CASSYSRMNYEQYF. DNA for the CDR3: TGTGCCAGCAGTTACAGTAGGATGAACTACGAGCAGTACTTC.